These T cell receptor beta chains were read from a single sample in a study of Graves' ophthalmopathy and Graves' hyperthyroidism. Via MiXCR, TCRdb re-called the multiplex PCR reads, giving one row per CDR3 protein. Here the sample spans 240,000 or so distinct CDR3 sequences, around 50% being singletons. The sequenced material came from peripheral blood. These receptors were obtained from an adult man with Graves' ophthalmopathy. Both conserved end residues are part of each CDR3. The D gene is left open where the match is weak. The size of a clone is reported for some rows only, either as once, few or many, or as a class for expanded clones.

J gene,clone size,D gene,CDR3 length,V gene,CDR3 protein,CDR3 DNA
TRBJ1-2,few,.,14,TRBV12-3/TRBV12-4,CASSLGTLSYGYTF,TGTGCCAGCAGTTTAGGGACCTTGTCCTATGGCTACACCTTC
TRBJ2-7,.,.,12,TRBV5-1,CASRNRDHEQYF,TGCGCCAGCAGGAACAGGGATCACGAGCAGTACTTC
TRBJ1-2,.,.,15,TRBV6-1,CASSEYKQGNYGYTF,TGTGCCAGCAGTGAATATAAGCAGGGGAACTATGGCTACACCTTC
TRBJ2-7,.,TRBD1,16,TRBV2,CASSEAPMDRGHEQYF,TGTGCCAGCAGTGAAGCCCCAATGGACAGGGGCCACGAGCAGTACTTC
TRBJ1-6,.,TRBD1,15,TRBV9,CASSVEGTGNSPLHF,TGTGCCAGCAGCGTAGAGGGGACAGGGAATTCACCCCTCCACTTT
TRBJ2-1,few,.,11,TRBV20-1,CSAQGDNEQFF,TGCAGTGCCCAGGGCGACAATGAGCAGTTCTTC
TRBJ1-2,once,.,15,TRBV5-1,CASSVERQANYGYTF,TGCGCCAGCAGCGTCGAAAGACAGGCTAACTATGGCTACACCTTC
TRBJ2-7,.,.,14,TRBV29-1,CSVVVSGMSGEQYF,TGCAGCGTTGTTGTGTCGGGAATGTCGGGGGAGCAGTACTTC
TRBJ2-7,.,.,15,TRBV7-3,CASSLQGSSIDEQYF,TGTGCCAGCAGCTTACAGGGTTCATCTATCGACGAGCAGTACTTC
TRBJ2-7,.,TRBD2,16,TRBV20-1,CNAPTGTSGDSYEQYF,TGCAATGCCCCGACCGGGACTAGCGGGGATAGCTACGAGCAGTACTTC
TRBJ2-2,once,.,12,TRBV24-1,CATSAGTRELFF,TGTGCCACCAGCGCCGGGACAAGGGAGCTGTTTTTT
TRBJ1-2,once,TRBD1,14,TRBV6-5,CASSGTGMLLSYTF,TGTGCCAGCAGCGGGACAGGGATGCTTTTGAGCTACACCTTC
TRBJ2-7,few,.,15,TRBV2,CASVRGEGGDYEQYF,TGTGCCAGCGTCAGGGGGGAGGGAGGGGACTACGAGCAGTACTTC
TRBJ2-7,.,.,14,TRBV5-1,CASSLTRAGYEQYF,TGCGCCAGCAGCTTGACCAGGGCAGGGTACGAGCAGTACTTC
TRBJ2-7,.,.,11,TRBV20-1,CSAREGQRHGF,TGCAGTGCTAGAGAGGGACAACGTCATGGCTTC
TRBJ2-7,.,.,15,TRBV24-1,CATSDFGGGHNEQYF,TGTGCCACCAGTGATTTCGGCGGAGGCCACAACGAGCAGTACTTC
TRBJ1-3,few,.,14,TRBV29-1,CSVEDAGSGNTIYF,TGCAGCGTTGAAGATGCTGGCTCTGGAAACACCATATATTTT
TRBJ1-1,few,.,14,TRBV2,CASIDSVGGTEAFF,TGTGCCAGCATTGACAGTGTGGGGGGCACTGAAGCTTTCTTT
TRBJ2-2,.,TRBD1,16,TRBV2,CASRLTGGLNTGELFF,TGTGCCAGCAGACTGACAGGGGGCCTAAACACCGGGGAGCTGTTTTTT
TRBJ2-5,.,TRBD1,15,TRBV6-1,CASRGTGGWGETQYF,TGTGCCAGTCGAGGGACAGGGGGCTGGGGGGAGACCCAGTACTTC
TRBJ1-1,.,.,13,TRBV20-1,CSARAQGRGEAFF,TGCAGTGCTAGAGCTCAGGGGCGGGGTGAAGCTTTCTTT
TRBJ2-2,.,TRBD2,15,TRBV5-1,CASSLGLAGAGELFF,TGCGCCAGCAGCTTGGGACTAGCGGGAGCCGGGGAGCTGTTTTTT
TRBJ2-7,.,TRBD1,14,TRBV5-1,CASSNRDRAAGQYF,TGCGCCAGCAGCAACCGGGACAGGGCTGCAGGGCAGTACTTC
TRBJ1-1,few,.,15,TRBV10-3,CAISEEGSITTEAFF,TGTGCCATCAGTGAGGAGGGCAGTATCACCACTGAAGCTTTCTTT
TRBJ2-5,few,TRBD1,14,TRBV7-9,CASSRQGFQETQYF,TGTGCCAGCAGCAGACAGGGCTTTCAAGAGACCCAGTACTTC
TRBJ2-5,few,TRBD1,14,TRBV10-3,CATNRDRDQETQYF,TGTGCCACCAACCGGGACAGGGATCAAGAGACCCAGTACTTC
TRBJ2-5,.,TRBD1,16,TRBV29-1,CSVPSYRDRTWETQYF,TGCAGCGTTCCCTCTTACCGGGACAGGACTTGGGAGACCCAGTACTTC
TRBJ1-2,.,.,14,TRBV6-1,CASSLVGGGHGYTF,TGTGCCAGCAGTCTCGTGGGGGGAGGACATGGCTACACCTTC
TRBJ1-3,.,.,15,TRBV7-2,CASSLDSGAGNTIYF,TGTGCCAGCAGCTTAGACTCAGGGGCTGGAAACACCATATATTTT
TRBJ2-7,.,TRBD1,16,TRBV10-3,CASSFRLQGATYEQYF,TGTGCCAGCAGCTTCCGCTTACAGGGGGCTACCTACGAGCAGTACTTC
TRBJ1-2,.,.,11,TRBV28,CASGDSYGYTF,TGTGCCAGCGGCGACAGCTATGGCTACACCTTC
TRBJ1-2,.,.,12,TRBV20-1,CSAGTAYYGYTF,TGCAGTGCAGGCACTGCATACTATGGCTACACCTTC
TRBJ1-5,.,TRBD1,15,TRBV4-1,CASSFRTGSNQPQHF,TGCGCCAGCAGCTTTCGGACAGGAAGCAATCAGCCCCAGCATTTT
TRBJ1-5,.,.,13,TRBV9,CASSQGYRETQHF,TGTGCCAGCAGCCAGGGTTACCGGGAGACCCAGCATTTT
TRBJ1-1,few,.,15,TRBV15,CATSRAGQANTEAFF,TGTGCCACCAGCAGAGCCGGACAAGCGAACACTGAAGCTTTCTTT
TRBJ1-1,few,.,15,TRBV9,CASRPETTGNTEAFF,TGTGCCAGCAGACCAGAGACGACAGGGAACACTGAAGCTTTCTTT
TRBJ2-6,few,.,17,TRBV19,CASNPSADPGGANVLTF,TGTGCCAGTAACCCCAGCGCCGACCCGGGTGGGGCCAACGTCCTGACTTTC
TRBJ2-7,.,TRBD2,16,TRBV5-1,CASSPTGGVLAYEQYF,TGCGCCAGCAGCCCCACGGGGGGAGTCCTCGCCTACGAGCAGTACTTC
TRBJ1-3,.,TRBD1,17,TRBV10-3,CAISVGQGRASGNTIYF,TGTGCCATCAGTGTGGGACAGGGGCGAGCCTCTGGAAACACCATATATTTT
TRBJ2-5,.,TRBD1,15,TRBV5-4,CASSLEGAAQETQYF,TGTGCCAGCAGCTTGGAGGGGGCCGCTCAAGAGACCCAGTACTTC
TRBJ1-5,few,.,14,TRBV2,CASSQTYYNQPQHF,TGTGCCAGCAGCCAAACATATTACAATCAGCCCCAGCATTTT
TRBJ2-7,.,TRBD2,15,TRBV5-4,CASSLVGLGAYEQYF,TGTGCCAGCAGCTTGGTAGGACTAGGTGCCTACGAGCAGTACTTC
TRBJ1-3,few,.,14,TRBV5-4,CASSLDGSGNTIYF,TGTGCCAGCAGCTTGGACGGCTCTGGAAACACCATATATTTT
TRBJ2-7,many,.,14,TRBV10-3,CAISVEGRLNEQYF,TGTGCCATCAGTGTCGAGGGCCGCCTAAACGAGCAGTACTTC
TRBJ2-7,.,.,15,TRBV20-1,CSARDSLGDIYEQYF,TGCAGTGCTAGAGATTCCCTAGGGGATATCTACGAGCAGTACTTC
TRBJ1-2,many,TRBD1,15,TRBV6-5,CASSHRGQTGVGYTF,TGTGCCAGCAGCCACCGGGGACAGACAGGGGTGGGCTACACCTTC
TRBJ1-1,many,.,13,TRBV29-1,CSVAWPGGSEAFF,TGCAGCGTTGCATGGCCCGGTGGGTCTGAAGCTTTCTTT
TRBJ1-1,.,.,15,TRBV19,CASRSDRDRNTEAFF,TGTGCCAGTAGATCCGACCGGGACCGGAACACTGAAGCTTTCTTT